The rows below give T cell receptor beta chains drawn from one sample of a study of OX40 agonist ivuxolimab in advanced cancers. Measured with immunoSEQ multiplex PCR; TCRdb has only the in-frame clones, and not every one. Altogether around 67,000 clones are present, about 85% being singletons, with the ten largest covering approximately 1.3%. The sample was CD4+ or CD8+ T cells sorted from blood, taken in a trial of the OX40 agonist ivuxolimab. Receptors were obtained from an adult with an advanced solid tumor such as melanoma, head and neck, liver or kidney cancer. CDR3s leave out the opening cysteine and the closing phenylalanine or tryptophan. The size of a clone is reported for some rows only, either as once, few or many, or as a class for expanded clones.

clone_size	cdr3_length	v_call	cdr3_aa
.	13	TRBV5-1	ASSSYQGKAGELF
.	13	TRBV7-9	ASSPGTPRGYGYT
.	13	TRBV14	ASSQDGPRQNEQY
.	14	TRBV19	ASSTFGRGRGETQY
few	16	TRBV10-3	AISEPGLAGKVSYEQY
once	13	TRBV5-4	ASSPFGTDNSPLH
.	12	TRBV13	ASSLGGQYNEQF
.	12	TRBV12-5	ASGLEGPGGEQY
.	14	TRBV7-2	ASSFGGTGKTQPQH
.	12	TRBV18	ASSLLSSSYEQY
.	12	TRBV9	ASSARQGGYGYT